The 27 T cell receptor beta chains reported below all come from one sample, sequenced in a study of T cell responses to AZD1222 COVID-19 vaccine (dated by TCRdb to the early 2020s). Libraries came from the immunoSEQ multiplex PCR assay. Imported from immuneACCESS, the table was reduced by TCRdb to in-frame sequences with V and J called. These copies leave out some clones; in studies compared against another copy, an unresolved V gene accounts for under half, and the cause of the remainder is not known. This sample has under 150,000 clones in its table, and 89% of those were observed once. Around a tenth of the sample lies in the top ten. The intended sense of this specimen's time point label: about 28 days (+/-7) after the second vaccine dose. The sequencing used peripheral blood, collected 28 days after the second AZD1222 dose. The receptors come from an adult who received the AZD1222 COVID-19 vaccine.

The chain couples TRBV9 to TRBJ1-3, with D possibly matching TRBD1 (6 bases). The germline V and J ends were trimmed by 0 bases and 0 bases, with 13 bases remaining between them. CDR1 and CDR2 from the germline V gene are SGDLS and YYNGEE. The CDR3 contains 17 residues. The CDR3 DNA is TGTGCCAGCAGCGTAGGTGAGGGGGTCATCTCTGGAAACACCATATATTTT. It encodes CASSVGEGVISGNTIYF.

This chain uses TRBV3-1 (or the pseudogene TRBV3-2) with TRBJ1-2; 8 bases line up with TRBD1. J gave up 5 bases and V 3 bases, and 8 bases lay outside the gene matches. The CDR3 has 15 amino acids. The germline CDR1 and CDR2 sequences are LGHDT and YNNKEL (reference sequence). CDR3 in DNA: TGTGCCAGCAGCCAGGGGACAGGCTTCGCTTATGGCTACACCTTC. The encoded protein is CASSQGTGFAYGYTF.

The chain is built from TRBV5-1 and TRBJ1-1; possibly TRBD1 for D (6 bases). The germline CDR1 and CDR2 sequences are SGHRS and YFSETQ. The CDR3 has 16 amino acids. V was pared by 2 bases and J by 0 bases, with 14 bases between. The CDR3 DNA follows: TGCGCCAGCAGCTTCTCCGGGACACCAATGAACACTGAAGCTTTCTTT. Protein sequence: CASSFSGTPMNTEAFF.

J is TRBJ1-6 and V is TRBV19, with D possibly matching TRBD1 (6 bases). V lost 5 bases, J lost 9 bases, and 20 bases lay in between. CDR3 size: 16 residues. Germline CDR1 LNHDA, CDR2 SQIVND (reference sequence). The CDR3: CASSSGSGALGSPLHF. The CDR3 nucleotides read TGTGCCAGTAGTTCCGGGTCGGGGGCGCTGGGTTCACCCCTCCACTTT.

The CDR3 coding sequence is TGTGCCATCTCTGTCGGGGGGGGCGCCCATCAGCCCCAGCATTTT. Its translation: CAISVGGGAHQPQHF. This rearrangement joins TRBV10-3 to TRBJ1-5, with TRBD1 as a possible D gene (6 bases). CDR1 is ENHRY, CDR2 SYGVKD, per germline. This CDR3 comprises 15 residues. V dropped 8 bases and J dropped 5 bases, with 19 bases sitting between them.

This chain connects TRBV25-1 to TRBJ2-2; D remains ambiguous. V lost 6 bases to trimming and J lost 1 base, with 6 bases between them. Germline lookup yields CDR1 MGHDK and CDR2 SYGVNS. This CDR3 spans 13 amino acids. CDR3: CASSSRNTGELFF. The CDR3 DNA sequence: TGTGCCAGCAGCTCAAGGAACACCGGGGAGCTGTTTTTT.

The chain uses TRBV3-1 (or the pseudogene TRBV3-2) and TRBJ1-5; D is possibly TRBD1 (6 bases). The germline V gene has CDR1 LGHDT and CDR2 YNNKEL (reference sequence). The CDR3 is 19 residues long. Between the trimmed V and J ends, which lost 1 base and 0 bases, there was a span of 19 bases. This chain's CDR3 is CASSQGILSGEYSNQPQHF. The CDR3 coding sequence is TGTGCCAGCAGCCAAGGCATTTTGTCAGGGGAATATAGCAATCAGCCCCAGCATTTT.

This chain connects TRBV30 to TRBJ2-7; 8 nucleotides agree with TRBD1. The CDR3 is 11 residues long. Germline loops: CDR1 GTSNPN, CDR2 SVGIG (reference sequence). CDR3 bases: TGTGCAAGGACAGGGAAGCTCGAGCAGTACTTC. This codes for CARTGKLEQYF.

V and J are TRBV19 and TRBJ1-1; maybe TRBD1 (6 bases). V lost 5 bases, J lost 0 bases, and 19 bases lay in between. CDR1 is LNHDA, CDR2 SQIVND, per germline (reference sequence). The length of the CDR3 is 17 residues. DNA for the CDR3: TGTGCCAGTAGTCGTTCCCGGGGACACCTCATGAACACTGAAGCTTTCTTT. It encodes CASSRSRGHLMNTEAFF.

This CDR3 is CASTLDRYGYTF. DNA for the CDR3: TGTGCCAGCACCCTCGACCGATATGGCTACACCTTC. This rearrangement joins TRBV7-2 to TRBJ1-2; D call uncertain. The CDR3 contains 12 residues. CDR1 and CDR2 from the germline V gene are SGHTA and FQGNSA. The V end lost 7 bases, the J end lost 5 bases, and 11 bases lay between the germline ends.

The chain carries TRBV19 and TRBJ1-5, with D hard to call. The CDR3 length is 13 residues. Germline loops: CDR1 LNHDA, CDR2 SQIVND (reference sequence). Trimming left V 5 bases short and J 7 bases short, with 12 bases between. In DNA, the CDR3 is TGTGCCAGTAGTCCCTCGGTTGGGCAGCCCCAGCATTTT. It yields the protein CASSPSVGQPQHF.

The CDR3 DNA sequence: TGTGCCAGCAGTTTCGACGTTTATAGCAATCAGCCCCAGCATTTT. Its translation is CASSFDVYSNQPQHF. This sequence joins TRBV27 and TRBJ1-5; D unclear. Germline V gene sequence: CDR1 MNHEY, CDR2 SMNVEV (reference sequence). Trimming left V 3 bases short and J 0 bases short, with 9 bases between. There are 15 residues in the CDR3.

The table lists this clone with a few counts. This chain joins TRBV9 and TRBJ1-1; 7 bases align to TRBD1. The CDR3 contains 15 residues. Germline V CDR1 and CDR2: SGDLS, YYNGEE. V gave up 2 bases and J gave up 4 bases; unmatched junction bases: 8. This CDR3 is CASSVGTALSTEAFF. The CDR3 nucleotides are TGTGCCAGCAGCGTCGGGACAGCCTTGAGCACTGAAGCTTTCTTT.

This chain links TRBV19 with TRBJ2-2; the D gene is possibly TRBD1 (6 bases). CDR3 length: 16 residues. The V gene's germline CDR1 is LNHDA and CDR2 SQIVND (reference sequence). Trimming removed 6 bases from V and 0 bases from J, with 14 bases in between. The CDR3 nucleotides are TGTGCCAGTAGCCACAGGGTCACTGCGAACACCGGGGAGCTGTTTTTT. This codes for CASSHRVTANTGELFF.

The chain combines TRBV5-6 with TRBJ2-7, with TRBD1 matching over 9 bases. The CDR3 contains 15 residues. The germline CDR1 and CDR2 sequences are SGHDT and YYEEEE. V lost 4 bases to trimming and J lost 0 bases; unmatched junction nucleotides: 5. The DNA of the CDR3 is TGTGCCAGCAGCCGACGGGACAGGGACTCCTACGAGCAGTACTTC. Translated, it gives CASSRRDRDSYEQYF.

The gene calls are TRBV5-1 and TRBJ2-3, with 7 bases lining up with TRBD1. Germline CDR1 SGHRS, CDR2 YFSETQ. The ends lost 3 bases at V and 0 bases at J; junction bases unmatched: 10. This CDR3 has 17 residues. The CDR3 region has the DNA TGCGCCAGCAGCTCCACAGGGGCGAGAATAAGCACAGATACGCAGTATTTT. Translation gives CASSSTGARISTDTQYF.

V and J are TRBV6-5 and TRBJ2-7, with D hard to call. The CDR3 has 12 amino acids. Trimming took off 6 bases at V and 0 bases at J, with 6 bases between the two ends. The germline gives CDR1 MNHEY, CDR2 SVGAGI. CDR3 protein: CASRLPSYEQYF. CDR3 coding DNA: TGTGCCAGCAGACTCCCCTCCTACGAGCAGTACTTC.

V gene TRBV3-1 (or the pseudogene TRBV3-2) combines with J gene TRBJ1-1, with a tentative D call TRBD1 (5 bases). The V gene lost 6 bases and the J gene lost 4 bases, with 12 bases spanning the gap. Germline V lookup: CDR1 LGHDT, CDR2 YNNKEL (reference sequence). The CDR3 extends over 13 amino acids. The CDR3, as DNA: TGTGCCAGCAGGTTCCAGGGTGGCACTGAAGCTTTCTTT. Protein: CASRFQGGTEAFF.

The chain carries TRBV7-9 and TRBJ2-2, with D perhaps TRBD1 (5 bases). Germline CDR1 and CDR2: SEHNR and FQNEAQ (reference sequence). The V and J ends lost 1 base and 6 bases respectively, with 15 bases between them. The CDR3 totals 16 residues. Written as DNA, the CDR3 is TGTGCCAGCAGCTTAGATTCCAGGGATTTGTCCGGGGAGCTGTTTTTT. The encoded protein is CASSLDSRDLSGELFF. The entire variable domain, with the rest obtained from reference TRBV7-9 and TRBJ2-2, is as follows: DTGVSQNPRHKITKRGQNVTFRCDPISEHNRLYWYRQTLGQGPEFLTYFQNEAQLEKSRLLSDRFSAERPKGSFSTLEIQRTEQGDSAMYLCASSLDSRDLSGELFFGEGSRLTVL.

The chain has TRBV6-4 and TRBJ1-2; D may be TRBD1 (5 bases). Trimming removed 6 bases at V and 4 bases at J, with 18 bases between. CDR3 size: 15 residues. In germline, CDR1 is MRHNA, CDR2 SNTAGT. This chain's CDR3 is CASSVELGVGYGYTF. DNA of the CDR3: TGTGCCAGCAGCGTTGAACTGGGGGTCGGCTATGGCTACACCTTC.

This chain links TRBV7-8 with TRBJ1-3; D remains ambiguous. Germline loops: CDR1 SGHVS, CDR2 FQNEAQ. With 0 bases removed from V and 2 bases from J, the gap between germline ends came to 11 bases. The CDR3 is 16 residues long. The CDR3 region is CASSLAVGRAGNTIYF. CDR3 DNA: TGTGCCAGCAGCTTAGCCGTCGGGAGGGCTGGAAACACCATATATTTT. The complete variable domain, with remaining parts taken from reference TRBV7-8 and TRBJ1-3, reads GAGVSQSPRYKVAKRGQDVALRCDPISGHVSLFWYQQALGQGPEFLTYFQNEAQLDKSGLPSDRFFAERPEGSVSTLKIQRTQQEDSAVYLCASSLAVGRAGNTIYFGEGSWLTVV.

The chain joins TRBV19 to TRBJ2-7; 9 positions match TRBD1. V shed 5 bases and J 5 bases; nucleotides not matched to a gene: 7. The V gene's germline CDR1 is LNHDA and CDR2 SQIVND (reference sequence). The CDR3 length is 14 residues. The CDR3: CASSLTGGGNEQYF. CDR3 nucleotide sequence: TGTGCCAGTAGTCTAACAGGGGGCGGGAACGAGCAGTACTTC.

The CDR3, as DNA: TGTGCCAGCAGTTTGGCACTATATGAGACCCAGTACTTC. Amino acids: CASSLALYETQYF. The chain is built from TRBV27 and TRBJ2-5; no reliable D call. CDR3 length: 13 residues. Germline V lookup: CDR1 MNHEY, CDR2 SMNVEV (reference sequence). V lost 3 bases and J 5 bases, leaving 10 bases between the germline ends.

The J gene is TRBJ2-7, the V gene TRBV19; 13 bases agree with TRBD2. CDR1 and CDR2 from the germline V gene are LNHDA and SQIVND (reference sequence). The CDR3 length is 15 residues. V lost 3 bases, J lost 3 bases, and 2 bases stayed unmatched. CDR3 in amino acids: CASSIWTSGSYEQYF. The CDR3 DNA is TGTGCCAGTAGTATCTGGACTAGCGGGAGCTACGAGCAGTACTTC.

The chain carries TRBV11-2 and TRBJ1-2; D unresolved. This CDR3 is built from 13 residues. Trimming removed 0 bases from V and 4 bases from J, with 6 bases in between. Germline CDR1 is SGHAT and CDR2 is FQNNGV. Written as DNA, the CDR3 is TGTGCCAGCAGCTTAGATCGCATCTATGGCTACACCTTC. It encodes CASSLDRIYGYTF.

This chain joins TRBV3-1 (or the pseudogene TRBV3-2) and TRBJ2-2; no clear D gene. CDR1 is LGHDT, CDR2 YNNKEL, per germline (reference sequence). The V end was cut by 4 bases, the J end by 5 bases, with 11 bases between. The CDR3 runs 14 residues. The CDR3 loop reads CASSLRTLTGELFF. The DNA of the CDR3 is TGTGCCAGCAGCCTCCGGACGTTAACCGGGGAGCTGTTTTTT.

The CDR3 protein is CASSRTGDQPQHF. CDR3 bases: TGTGCCAGCAGTAGGACAGGGGATCAGCCCCAGCATTTT. The chain recombines TRBV6-5 with TRBJ1-5, with 9 bases identical to TRBD1. There are 13 residues in the CDR3. The ends lost 5 bases at V and 5 bases at J; junction bases unmatched: 1. Germline CDR1 and CDR2: MNHEY and SVGAGI.